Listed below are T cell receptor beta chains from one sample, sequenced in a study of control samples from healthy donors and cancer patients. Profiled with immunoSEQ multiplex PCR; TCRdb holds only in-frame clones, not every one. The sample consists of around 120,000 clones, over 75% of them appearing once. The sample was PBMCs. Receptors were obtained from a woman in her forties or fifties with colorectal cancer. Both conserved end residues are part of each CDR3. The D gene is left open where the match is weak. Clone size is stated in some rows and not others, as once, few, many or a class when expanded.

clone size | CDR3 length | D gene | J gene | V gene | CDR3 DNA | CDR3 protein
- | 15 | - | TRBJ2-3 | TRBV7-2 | TGTGCCAGCAGCTTAGAGGCAGGGCCTACAGATACGCAGTATTTT | CASSLEAGPTDTQYF
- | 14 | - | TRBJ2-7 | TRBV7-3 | TGTGCCAGCAGCCTGGACAGCAACTCCTACGAGCAGTACTTC | CASSLDSNSYEQYF
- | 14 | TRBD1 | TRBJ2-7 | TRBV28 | TGTGCCAGCAGTAGGACAGGAAGCTCCTACGAGCAGTACTTC | CASSRTGSSYEQYF
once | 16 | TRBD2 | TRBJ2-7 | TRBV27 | TGTGCCAGCAGTGATTCCCTAGCGGGAGGACTATACGAGCAGTACTTC | CASSDSLAGGLYEQYF
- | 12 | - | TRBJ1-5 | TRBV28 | TGTGCCACAGGGGCTAATGATCAGCCCCAGCATTTT | CATGANDQPQHF
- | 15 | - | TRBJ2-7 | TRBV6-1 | TGTGCCAGCAGTGACCCCGGTGGAATCGAGGTCGAGCAGTACTTC | CASSDPGGIEVEQYF
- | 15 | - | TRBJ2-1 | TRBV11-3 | TGTGCCAGCAGCTTAGGATCAACTAATTACAATGAGCAGTTCTTC | CASSLGSTNYNEQFF
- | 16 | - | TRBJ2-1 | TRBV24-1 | TGTGCCACCAGTGACTCCTCGGACAAGTCCTACAATGAGCAGTTCTTC | CATSDSSDKSYNEQFF
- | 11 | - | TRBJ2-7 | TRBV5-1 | TGCGCCAGCAGCTTACGTCACGAGCAGTACTTC | CASSLRHEQYF
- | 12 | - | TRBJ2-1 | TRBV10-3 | TGTGCCATCAGTGGAGGGGGGAATGAGCAGTTCTTC | CAISGGGNEQFF
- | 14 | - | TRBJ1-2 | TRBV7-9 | TGTGCCAGCAGCTCTGGGGCAGGAACTATGGTTGCGTCCTTC | CASSSGAGTMVASF
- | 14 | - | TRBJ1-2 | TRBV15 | TGTGCCACCAGCAACGTTGGGGGCGTGGGAGGCTACACCTTC | CATSNVGGVGGYTF
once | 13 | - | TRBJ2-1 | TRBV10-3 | TGTGCCATCAGCGGCACTGGATACAATGAGCAGTTCTTC | CAISGTGYNEQFF
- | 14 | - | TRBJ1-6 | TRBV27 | TGTGCCAGCAGTTCGGGGACGGGAAATTCACCCCTCCACTTT | CASSSGTGNSPLHF
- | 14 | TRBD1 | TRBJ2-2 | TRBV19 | TGTGCCACCACGAGGGACAGAAACACCGGGGAGCTGTTTTTT | CATTRDRNTGELFF
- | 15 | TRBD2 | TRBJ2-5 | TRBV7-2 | TGTGCCAGCAGCATAACTAGCGGGGGGATGAAGACCCAGTACTTC | CASSITSGGMKTQYF
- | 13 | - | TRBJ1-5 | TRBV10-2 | TGCGCCAGCAGTCGAGGGTTCGGTCAGCCCCAGCATTTT | CASSRGFGQPQHF
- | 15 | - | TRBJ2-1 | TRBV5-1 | TGCGCCAGTCTGGGGGAGCCAAGCTCCTACAATGAGCAGTTCTTC | CASLGEPSSYNEQFF
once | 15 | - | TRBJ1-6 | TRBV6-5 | TGTGCCAGCAGTTACTCTTCCGGGTTAAACTCACCCCTCCACTTT | CASSYSSGLNSPLHF
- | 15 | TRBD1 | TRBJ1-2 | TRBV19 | TGTGCCAGTAGTCGACAGGGGGGGTCGCGGTATGGCTACACCTTC | CASSRQGGSRYGYTF
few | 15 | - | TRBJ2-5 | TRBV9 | TGTGCCAGCAGCTCGTCGGGGACCGTGCAAGAGACCCAGTACTTC | CASSSSGTVQETQYF
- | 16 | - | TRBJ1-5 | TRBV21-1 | TGTGCCAGCAGCACCCAAGGACATCATAGCAATCAGCCCCAGCATTTT | CASSTQGHHSNQPQHF
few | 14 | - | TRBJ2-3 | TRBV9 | TGTGCCAGCAGCGTATGGTCAGGAACAGATACGCAGTATTTT | CASSVWSGTDTQYF
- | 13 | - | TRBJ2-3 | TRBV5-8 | TGTGCCAGCAGCTTTGACAGCACAGATACGCAGTATTTT | CASSFDSTDTQYF
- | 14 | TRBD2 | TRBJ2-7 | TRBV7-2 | TGTGCCAGCAGCTTAGCTAGCGGGAGGGCCGAGCAGTACTTC | CASSLASGRAEQYF
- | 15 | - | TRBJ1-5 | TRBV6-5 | TGTGCCAGCAGGACCGGGGGGGGGCTCGCGGGGCCCCAGCATTTT | CASRTGGGLAGPQHF
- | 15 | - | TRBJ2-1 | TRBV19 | TGTGCCAGTAGCGGCCGGGACCGAGGTATGAATGAGCAGTTCTTC | CASSGRDRGMNEQFF
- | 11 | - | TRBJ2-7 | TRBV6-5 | TGTGCCAGCATCGGAAAATACGAGCAGTACTTC | CASIGKYEQYF
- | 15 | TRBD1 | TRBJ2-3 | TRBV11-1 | TGTGCCAGCAGCATCGACAGGGGTCCAACAGATACGCAGTATTTT | CASSIDRGPTDTQYF
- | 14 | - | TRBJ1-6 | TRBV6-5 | TGTGCCAGCAGCAGGAATGGAGGGAGGTCACCCCTCCACTTT | CASSRNGGRSPLHF